This record looks at one T cell receptor (beta chain) sequence and its context. Antigen: not known. The sample belongs to a study of identical twins. Regarding the study as a whole: In zero-insertion analyses, partial confounding could arise from invariant MAIT and iNKT cells.

Template switching added a universal primer binding site, and final cDNA carried unique molecular identifiers. TCRdb independently ran MiXCR on the 5' RACE reads; one entry per CDR3 protein. In the table there are approximately 630,000 distinct CDR3 sequences, about 7.6% of which are singletons. The CDR3 is 15 amino acids. Germline V lookup: CDR1 SNHLY, CDR2 FYNNEI. V was trimmed by 2 bases and J by 1 base, leaving 12 bases between them. Another study also made use of these data, one on yellow fever vaccine responses in identical twins.

Source material: PBMCs. The sequence was collected from a woman under 30 in good health. V and J are TRBV2 and TRBJ2-7, with unresolved D. Here the CDR3 reads CASSEFGGASYEQYF. The CDR3 bases are TGTGCCAGCAGTGAATTTGGCGGAGCGTCCTACGAGCAGTACTTC.